Below are 21 T cell receptor beta chains sequenced from a single sample in a study of cytotoxic CD8 clonotypes in ibrutinib-treated CLL. Sequencing used immunoSEQ multiplex PCR; TCRdb keeps in-frame clones, though not all of them. The sample lists 120,000 to 150,000 clones, roughly 77% seen once, with approximately 30% in the top ten. Specimen: PBMCs, collected after 12 months of ibrutinib treatment. All receptors derive from a human donor with chronic lymphocytic leukemia.

The genes are TRBV10-3 and TRBJ2-1; unclear D gene. The CDR3 runs 17 residues. The germline CDR1 and CDR2 sequences are ENHRY and SYGVKD. V was trimmed by 6 bases and J by 6 bases, leaving 24 bases between them. The CDR3, as DNA: TGTGCCATCAGCGGCCCTGTGGGGTCGGGTATTCGCAATGAGCAGTTCTTC. It codes for CAISGPVGSGIRNEQFF.

This clone was seen at least ten times. The rearrangement uses TRBV10-1 and TRBJ2-7; no reliable D call. Germline loops: CDR1 WNHNN, CDR2 SYGVQD (reference sequence). The CDR3 spans 13 residues. Trimming shortened V by 9 bases and J by 6 bases, and 18 bases separated the two germline ends. This CDR3 is CARSPRFDTEQYF. CDR3 nucleotide sequence: TGCGCCAGATCTCCCCGGTTTGACACCGAGCAGTACTTC.

The chain employs TRBV18 and TRBJ2-3; 8 bases align to TRBD2. V gave up 6 bases and J gave up 2 bases; unmatched junction bases: 16. Germline V gives CDR1 KGHSH, CDR2 LQKENI. CDR3 length: 18 amino acids. CDR3 coding DNA: TGTGCCAGCTCCTACACCGTTTATCCTAGCGGGTACACAGATACGCAGTATTTT. Translated, it gives CASSYTVYPSGYTDTQYF.

CDR3: CASSLGQNYEQYF. CDR3 nucleotides: TGCGCCAGCAGCTTAGGACAGAACTACGAGCAGTACTTC. The chain couples TRBV5-1 to TRBJ2-7; TRBD1 is a possible D gene (6 bases). This CDR3 has 13 amino acids. V was trimmed by 2 bases and J by 3 bases, leaving 9 bases between them. Germline loops: CDR1 SGHRS, CDR2 YFSETQ.

This chain uses TRBV2 with TRBJ2-1, with 15 bases aligning to TRBD2. Germline CDR1 is SNHLY and CDR2 is FYNNEI. The CDR3 covers 15 residues. V lost 7 bases, J lost 6 bases, and 4 bases stayed unmatched. CDR3 sequence reads: CASIGTSGRPNEQFF. CDR3 nucleotide sequence: TGTGCCAGCATTGGGACTAGCGGGAGGCCCAATGAGCAGTTCTTC. Using reference TRBV2 and TRBJ2-1 for the parts outside the CDR3, the full variable domain is EPEVTQTPSHQVTQMGQEVILRCVPISNHLYFYWYRQILGQKVEFLVSFYNNEISEKSEIFDDQFSVERPDGSNFTLKIRSTKLEDSAMYFCASIGTSGRPNEQFFGPGTRLTVL.

This sequence joins TRBV2 and TRBJ1-2; 7 bases match TRBD1. The CDR3 runs to 16 residues. V lost 5 bases, J lost 0 bases, and 9 bases stayed unmatched. Germline CDR1 is SNHLY and CDR2 is FYNNEI. The CDR3: CASSYGRQGPNYGYTF. Here the CDR3 DNA reads TGTGCCAGCAGTTATGGCAGACAGGGACCTAACTATGGCTACACCTTC.

The V call is TRBV5-1, the J call TRBJ2-2; no clear D gene. The germline gives CDR1 SGHRS, CDR2 YFSETQ. The CDR3 is 13 amino acids. Trimming shortened V by 5 bases and J by 8 bases, and 13 bases separated the two germline ends. The CDR3 DNA is TGCGCCAGCAGGAACACCGGCGCGGGGGAGCTGTTTTTT. This translates into CASRNTGAGELFF.

This clone occurred many times. The J gene is TRBJ1-3, the V gene TRBV2, with TRBD1 identical over 7 bases. After removal of 8 bases from V and 0 bases from J, the junction contained 7 bases not matched to a gene. The CDR3 has 15 amino acids. CDR1 and CDR2 (germline): SNHLY, FYNNEI. CDR3 sequence (DNA): TGTGCCAGCTTTACAGGGGCGTTCTCTGGAAACACCATATATTTT. Amino acid sequence: CASFTGAFSGNTIYF.

The chain carries TRBV28 and TRBJ2-2; D possibly uses TRBD1 or TRBD2 (5 bases each). This CDR3 has 15 residues. V lost 9 bases and J lost 1, with 15 bases in between. CDR1 and CDR2 (germline): MDHEN, SYDVKM. CDR3 protein: CARAPGRMNTGELFF. As DNA, the CDR3 is TGTGCCAGAGCTCCGGGACGGATGAACACCGGGGAGCTGTTTTTT.

The chain recombines TRBV7-2 with TRBJ2-3; D might be TRBD1 (5 bases). CDR3 length: 15 residues. Trimming took off 5 bases at V and 0 bases at J, with 12 bases between the two ends. CDR1 and CDR2 (germline): SGHTA, FQGNSA. CDR3 loop: CASSDGHPSTDTQYF. CDR3 nucleotides: TGTGCCAGCAGCGATGGACATCCTAGCACAGATACGCAGTATTTT.

The chain carries TRBV7-9 and TRBJ1-5; weak D call: TRBD1 (6 bases). The V and J ends lost 3 bases and 5 bases respectively, with 8 bases between them. The germline CDR1 and CDR2 sequences are SEHNR and FQNEAQ (reference sequence). CDR3 length: 13 residues. The CDR3 is CASSLDSDQPQHF. CDR3 bases: TGTGCCAGCAGCTTGGACAGTGATCAGCCCCAGCATTTT.

The rearrangement links TRBV7-2 to TRBJ1-2; no clear D gene. Germline values: CDR1 SGHTA, CDR2 FQGNSA. The CDR3 runs 11 residues. Trimming took 2 bases from V and 10 from J, leaving 8 bases between them. The CDR3 spells CASSLMSDYTF. The CDR3 region has the DNA TGTGCCAGCAGCTTAATGTCAGACTACACCTTC. Looking up the rest from reference TRBV7-2 and TRBJ1-2 gives the full variable domain: GAGVSQSPSNKVTEKGKDVELRCDPISGHTALYWYRQSLGQGLEFLIYFQGNSAPDKSGLPSDRFSAERTGGSVSTLTIQRTQQEDSAVYLCASSLMSDYTFGSGTRLTVV.

This sequence joins TRBV19 and TRBJ1-4; the D gene is possibly TRBD1 (5 bases). Germline V gene sequence: CDR1 LNHDA, CDR2 SQIVND (reference sequence). The CDR3 extends over 14 amino acids. V gave up 3 bases and J gave up 8 bases, with 13 bases separating them. The CDR3, as DNA: TGTGCCAGTAGTATGTGGGGGGAGGAAGAAAAACTGTTTTTT. This encodes CASSMWGEEEKLFF.

The V gene is TRBV2, the J gene TRBJ1-1, with 9 bases that match TRBD1. Germline trimming cut 6 bases from V and 3 bases from J; bases unmatched to any gene: 8. Germline values: CDR1 SNHLY, CDR2 FYNNEI. CDR3 length: 15 amino acids. In nucleotides, the CDR3 is TGTGCCAGCAGGTCGGACAGGGGAGTAGACACTGAAGCTTTCTTT. This encodes CASRSDRGVDTEAFF.

V usage is TRBV2 and J usage is TRBJ2-5, with 7 nucleotides matching TRBD2. Germline V gene lookup returns CDR1 SNHLY and CDR2 FYNNEI. CDR3 length: 13 amino acids. V was clipped by 8 bases and J by 6 bases; unmatched bases: 9. CDR3 in DNA: TGTGCCAGCGAAATGGGACTACAAAAGACCCAGTACTTC. The encoded protein is CASEMGLQKTQYF.

V and J are TRBV7-8 and TRBJ1-4; D is perhaps TRBD1 (6 bases). The ends were cut back, 1 base at V and 0 bases at J, with 15 bases in the middle. Germline V CDR1 and CDR2: SGHVS, FQNEAQ. There are 18 residues in the CDR3. In DNA, the CDR3 is TGTGCCAGCAGCTTAGGCAGGGGCCTTATTGCAACTAATGAAAAACTGTTTTTT. This gives the protein CASSLGRGLIATNEKLFF. The whole variable domain, filled in from reference TRBV7-8 and TRBJ1-4, reads GAGVSQSPRYKVAKRGQDVALRCDPISGHVSLFWYQQALGQGPEFLTYFQNEAQLDKSGLPSDRFFAERPEGSVSTLKIQRTQQEDSAVYLCASSLGRGLIATNEKLFFGSGTQLSVL.

In DNA, the CDR3 is TGTGCCAGCAGCTTAGTTACCTACAATGAGCAGTTCTTC. Translating it yields CASSLVTYNEQFF. This chain links TRBV7-7 with TRBJ2-1; no definite D call. Trimming shortened V by 1 base and J by 2 bases, and 3 bases separated the two germline ends. There are 13 residues in the CDR3. In germline, CDR1 is SSHAT, CDR2 FNYEAQ (reference sequence).

The chain employs TRBV11-3 and TRBJ2-7; no firm D call. The CDR3 extends over 12 amino acids. V was pared by 5 bases and J by 6 bases, with 11 bases between. Looked up from germline, CDR1 is SGHNT and CDR2 is YENEEA. The CDR3 region has the DNA TGTGCCAGCAGCCGGCCAGGACCCGAGCAGTACTTC. Translation gives CASSRPGPEQYF. Supplemented by reference TRBV11-3 and TRBJ2-7, the full variable domain reads EAGVVQSPRYKIIEKKQPVAFWCNPISGHNTLYWYLQNLGQGPELLIRYENEEAVDDSQLPKDRFSAERLKGVDSTLKIQPAELGDSAVYLCASSRPGPEQYFGPGTRLTVT.

This clone came up many times. This chain links TRBV12-1 with TRBJ1-6; the table's D call TRBD1 went unverified against the DNA. TRBV12-1 corresponds to a pseudogene. The CDR3 is 16 amino acids. CDR3 coding DNA: TGTGCCAGCAGTCAAGGACAGGGGGCCTCATTTTCACCCCTCCACTTT. This gives the protein CASSQGQGASFSPLHF.

The chain couples TRBV19 to TRBJ2-7, with D possibly TRBD1 on 6 matching bases. This CDR3 is 12 amino acids long. The germline V gene encodes CDR1 LNHDA and CDR2 SQIVND (reference sequence). The V and J ends lost 6 bases and 7 bases respectively, with 13 bases between them. CDR3 loop: CASSLWGREQYF. Here the CDR3 DNA reads TGTGCCAGTAGCCTCTGGGGGCGGGAGCAGTACTTC.

This chain connects TRBV7-8 to TRBJ2-2, with D perhaps matching TRBD1 (5 bases). Trimming left V 3 bases short and J 5 bases short, with 7 bases between. The CDR3 is 13 amino acids. The V gene's germline CDR1 is SGHVS and CDR2 FQNEAQ. The CDR3 sequence: CASSLPGTGELFF. Written as DNA, the CDR3 is TGTGCCAGCAGCTTGCCAGGGACCGGGGAGCTGTTTTTT.